This is a list of T cell receptor beta chains from one sample in a study of beta chain features in type 1 diabetes. The table came from immunoSEQ multiplex PCR; TCRdb's copy has only in-frame clones and leaves some out. This sample has over 200,000 clones; about a tenth occur once, and the top ten carry around 0.018%. The sequenced sample was naive CD4+ T cells from blood. The origin of the receptors is a man aged 25 to 45 with type 1 diabetes. The CDR3 runs from the conserved cysteine through the conserved F or W. Each record gives: V gene, J gene, D gene, clone size, CDR3 protein, CDR3 DNA. A D gene is named only where the DNA matches it firmly. Some rows have no size entry. The others give once, few or many, or a class for an expanded clone.

TRBV5-1,TRBJ2-7,NA,NA,CASSLGVDRPRSYEQYF,TGCGCCAGCAGCTTGGGGGTAGACAGGCCAAGATCCTACGAGCAGTACTTC
TRBV20-1,TRBJ1-1,NA,few,CSAPLNTEAFF,TGCAGTGCTCCCTTGAACACTGAAGCTTTCTTT
TRBV2,TRBJ2-3,NA,NA,CASKAEGTQYF,TGTGCCAGCAAAGCAGAGGGTACGCAGTATTTT
TRBV29-1,TRBJ2-5,TRBD2,NA,CSVDIAGVETQYF,TGCAGCGTTGATATAGCGGGGGTAGAGACCCAGTACTTC
TRBV18,TRBJ2-1,NA,few,CASSPVQSYNEQFF,TGTGCCAGCTCACCAGTACAGAGTTACAATGAGCAGTTCTTC
TRBV30,TRBJ2-1,NA,few,CAWSFDSYNEQFF,TGTGCCTGGAGCTTCGACAGCTACAATGAGCAGTTCTTC
TRBV29-1,TRBJ1-1,NA,few,CSVEGQWNTEAFF,TGCAGCGTTGAAGGGCAATGGAACACTGAAGCTTTCTTT
TRBV9,TRBJ1-6,TRBD1,NA,CASSTTGGNSPLHF,TGTGCCAGCAGCACGACAGGGGGCAATTCACCCCTCCACTTT
TRBV28,TRBJ2-5,NA,few,CASSSPRANTRETQYF,TGTGCCAGCAGTTCCCCGCGGGCGAATACGAGGGAGACCCAGTACTTC
TRBV28,TRBJ2-4,TRBD1,NA,CASSLGGQGKNIQYF,TGTGCCAGCAGTTTGGGGGGACAGGGAAAAAACATTCAGTACTTC
TRBV6-6,TRBJ2-1,NA,few,CASSQYNEQFF,TGTGCCAGCAGTCAATACAATGAGCAGTTCTTC
TRBV6-6,TRBJ2-5,TRBD1,few,CASSYRTGVYQETQYF,TGTGCCAGCAGTTACAGGACAGGGGTCTACCAAGAGACCCAGTACTTC
TRBV9,TRBJ2-1,NA,few,CASSVDLVRVDEQFF,TGTGCCAGCAGCGTAGACCTAGTTCGGGTCGATGAGCAGTTCTTC
TRBV19,TRBJ1-2,NA,NA,CASIGLRPPPGYTF,TGTGCCAGTATCGGACTGAGACCGCCGCCTGGCTACACCTTC
TRBV6-6,TRBJ2-3,TRBD1,NA,CASTRDRVVAQYF,TGTGCCAGCACCCGGGACAGGGTGGTTGCGCAGTATTTT
TRBV4-1,TRBJ1-2,TRBD1,few,CASSQPIRQGRYGYTF,TGCGCCAGCAGCCAACCCATAAGACAGGGAAGGTATGGCTACACCTTC
TRBV19,TRBJ2-1,NA,few,CASTARGAYSYNEQFF,TGTGCCAGTACCGCCCGCGGGGCTTACTCCTACAATGAGCAGTTCTTC
TRBV9,TRBJ2-3,TRBD2,NA,CASSVGLAGASTDTQYF,TGTGCCAGCAGCGTCGGACTAGCGGGGGCAAGCACAGATACGCAGTATTTT
TRBV9,TRBJ1-1,NA,few,CASSVVTGTPEAFF,TGTGCCAGCAGCGTAGTTACAGGGACCCCTGAAGCTTTCTTT
TRBV2,TRBJ2-7,NA,few,CASSDAGAVKYYEQYF,TGTGCCAGCAGTGACGCGGGGGCGGTGAAATATTACGAGCAGTACTTC
TRBV30,TRBJ2-7,NA,NA,CAWSPPRGNSYEQYF,TGTGCCTGGAGCCCCCCAAGGGGCAACTCCTACGAGCAGTACTTC
TRBV9,TRBJ1-4,TRBD1,few,CASSVGGGAFEKLFF,TGTGCCAGCAGCGTCGGAGGGGGCGCATTTGAAAAACTGTTTTTT
TRBV5-1,TRBJ1-4,NA,few,CASSLALGATNEKLFF,TGCGCCAGCAGCTTGGCCCTGGGAGCAACTAATGAAAAACTGTTTTTT
TRBV4-1,TRBJ2-3,NA,few,CASSRAMAVTDTQYF,TGCGCCAGCAGCCGCGCTATGGCGGTCACAGATACGCAGTATTTT
TRBV19,TRBJ2-1,TRBD1,NA,CASSLTGTEPYNEQFF,TGTGCCAGTAGCCTCACAGGGACAGAGCCGTACAATGAGCAGTTCTTC
TRBV9,TRBJ1-3,NA,NA,CASSASRDSGNTIYF,TGTGCCAGCAGCGCCTCCAGGGACTCTGGAAACACCATATATTTT
TRBV28,TRBJ2-1,TRBD2,NA,CASITSGGRYNEQFF,TGTGCCAGCATTACTAGCGGGGGGCGATATAATGAGCAGTTCTTC
TRBV11-1,TRBJ1-1,NA,few,CASSLETTVRAFF,TGTGCCAGCAGCTTAGAGACCACCGTCAGGGCTTTCTTT
TRBV19,TRBJ2-5,TRBD1,NA,CASSPDRVETQYF,TGTGCCAGTAGCCCTGACAGGGTTGAGACCCAGTACTTC
TRBV18,TRBJ2-5,NA,few,CASSVNWRADQETQYF,TGTGCCAGCTCCGTGAACTGGAGGGCAGACCAAGAGACCCAGTACTTC
TRBV10-3,TRBJ1-5,NA,NA,CAISDQVSNQPQHF,TGTGCCATCAGTGACCAGGTTAGCAATCAGCCCCAGCATTTT
TRBV18,TRBJ1-1,TRBD1,NA,CASSRFQGGETEAFF,TGTGCCAGCTCACGATTCCAGGGGGGCGAAACTGAAGCTTTCTTT
TRBV6-5,TRBJ1-1,TRBD1,NA,CASSPRRGRDTEAFF,TGTGCCAGCAGTCCTCGGAGGGGGCGAGATACTGAAGCTTTCTTT
TRBV5-4,TRBJ1-2,NA,few,CASSGVAGAGGYTF,TGTGCCAGCAGCGGAGTCGCAGGGGCGGGCGGCTACACCTTC
TRBV4-3,TRBJ1-2,NA,NA,CASSQDPAGYGYTF,TGCGCCAGCAGCCAAGATCCGGCGGGCTATGGCTACACCTTC
TRBV5-1,TRBJ2-3,TRBD2,NA,CASSSAGGADTQYF,TGCGCCAGCAGCTCGGCGGGGGGAGCAGATACGCAGTATTTT
TRBV5-1,TRBJ2-5,NA,NA,CASSLVSRGGGTQYF,TGCGCCAGCAGCTTGGTCTCCAGGGGCGGAGGGACCCAGTACTTC
TRBV4-3,TRBJ2-5,NA,NA,CASSQNGGTVQETQYF,TGCGCCAGCAGCCAAAATGGGGGGACAGTACAAGAGACCCAGTACTTC
TRBV29-1,TRBJ1-1,NA,NA,CSVSGGTEAFF,TGCAGCGTCTCCGGGGGCACTGAAGCTTTCTTT
TRBV18,TRBJ2-7,TRBD1,NA,CASSPPGQGGHEQYF,TGTGCCAGCTCTCCCCCGGGACAGGGGGGCCACGAGCAGTACTTC
TRBV10-3,TRBJ2-6,NA,few,CAMGPRANVLTF,TGTGCCATGGGCCCGAGGGCCAACGTCCTGACTTTC
TRBV6-1,TRBJ2-7,TRBD1,few,CASNIGQGDEQYF,TGTGCCAGCAATATCGGACAGGGTGACGAGCAGTACTTC
TRBV5-1,TRBJ2-1,NA,few,CASSWGLAETYNEQFF,TGCGCCAGCAGCTGGGGGCTAGCGGAAACATACAATGAGCAGTTCTTC
TRBV7-8,TRBJ2-5,NA,NA,CASSPGETQYF,TGTGCCAGCAGCCCGGGGGAGACCCAGTACTTC
TRBV6-5,TRBJ2-3,NA,few,CASYLPSTDTQYF,TGTGCCAGTTATCTCCCTAGCACAGATACGCAGTATTTT
TRBV19,TRBJ1-5,TRBD1,NA,CASSMPPGRGRDQPQHF,TGTGCCAGTAGTATGCCACCCGGCAGGGGGCGAGATCAGCCCCAGCATTTT
TRBV11-2,TRBJ2-2,NA,few,CASSFTGFNTGELFF,TGTGCCAGCAGCTTTACAGGGTTTAACACCGGGGAGCTGTTTTTT
TRBV9,TRBJ1-4,NA,NA,CASSAGKNNEKLFF,TGTGCCAGCAGCGCCGGGAAGAATAATGAAAAACTGTTTTTT
TRBV4-3,TRBJ1-2,NA,few,CASSQPTSNYGYTF,TGCGCCAGCAGCCAACCGACATCTAACTATGGCTACACCTTC
TRBV4-1,TRBJ2-2,TRBD1,NA,CASSQGQGTNTGELFF,TGCGCCAGCAGCCAGGGACAGGGGACGAACACCGGGGAGCTGTTTTTT
TRBV6-6,TRBJ2-2,TRBD1,NA,CASSYPGQGRTGELFF,TGTGCCAGCAGTTACCCGGGACAGGGCCGCACCGGGGAGCTGTTTTTT
TRBV28,TRBJ1-1,NA,few,CASSLGWANTEAFF,TGTGCCAGCAGTTTAGGGTGGGCTAACACTGAAGCTTTCTTT
TRBV7-9,TRBJ1-2,NA,NA,CASSFPPGIYGYTF,TGTGCCAGCAGCTTCCCGCCGGGAATCTATGGCTACACCTTC
TRBV19,TRBJ1-5,TRBD1,NA,CASSIYGTGNQPQHF,TGTGCCAGTAGTATATACGGGACAGGAAATCAGCCCCAGCATTTT
TRBV2,TRBJ2-2,NA,NA,CASSGSGTGELFF,TGTGCCAGCAGTGGATCGGGCACCGGGGAGCTGTTTTTT
TRBV11-2,TRBJ2-1,TRBD2,NA,CASSNRGGSPNEQFF,TGTGCCAGCAGCAATCGGGGGGGCTCCCCCAATGAGCAGTTCTTC
TRBV10-3,TRBJ1-5,NA,NA,CAISDFGGDGNQPQHF,TGTGCCATCAGTGATTTCGGGGGGGACGGCAATCAGCCCCAGCATTTT
TRBV30,TRBJ1-1,NA,few,CASGQPGSGEAFF,TGTGCCTCAGGACAGCCAGGATCCGGTGAAGCTTTCTTT
TRBV6-6,TRBJ1-6,TRBD1,NA,CASSLTNRGYSPLHF,TGTGCCAGCAGTCTAACGAACAGGGGGTATTCACCCCTCCACTTT